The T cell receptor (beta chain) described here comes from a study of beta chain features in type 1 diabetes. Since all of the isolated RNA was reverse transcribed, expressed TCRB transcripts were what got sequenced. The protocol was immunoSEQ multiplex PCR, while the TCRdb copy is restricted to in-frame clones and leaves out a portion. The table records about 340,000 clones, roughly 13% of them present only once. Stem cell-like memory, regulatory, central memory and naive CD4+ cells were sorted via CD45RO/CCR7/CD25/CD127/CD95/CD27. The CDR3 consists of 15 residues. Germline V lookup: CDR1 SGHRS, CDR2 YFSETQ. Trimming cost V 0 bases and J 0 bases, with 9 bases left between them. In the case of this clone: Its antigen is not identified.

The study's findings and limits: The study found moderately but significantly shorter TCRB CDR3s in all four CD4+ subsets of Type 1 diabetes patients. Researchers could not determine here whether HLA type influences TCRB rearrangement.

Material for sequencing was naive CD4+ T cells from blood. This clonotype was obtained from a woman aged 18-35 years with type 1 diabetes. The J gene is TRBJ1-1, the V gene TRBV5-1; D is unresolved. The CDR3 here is CASSLAAGMNTEAFF. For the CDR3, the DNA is TGCGCCAGCAGCTTGGCCGCAGGAATGAACACTGAAGCTTTCTTT.